These 19 T cell receptor beta chains were all obtained from the same sample, sequenced in a study of blood T cell repertoires in COVID-19. TCRdb's copy holds only in-frame clones and misses some; the assay was immunoSEQ multiplex PCR. This table holds under 60,000 clones, roughly four fifths found once. Sequenced: peripheral blood. These receptors came from a man in his forties or fifties with acute or convalescent COVID-19.

This clone was observed once. The gene calls are TRBV11-2 and TRBJ2-7; TRBD2 matches at 9 bases. V lost 6 bases to trimming and J lost 4 bases; unmatched junction nucleotides: 10. Germline CDR1 and CDR2: SGHAT and FQNNGV. The length of the CDR3 is 15 residues. The CDR3 spells CASRTKGLASYEQYF. In DNA, the CDR3 is TGTGCCAGCAGAACTAAGGGACTAGCCTCTTACGAGCAGTACTTC.

The chain joins TRBV11-2 to TRBJ1-4; D is unresolved. Trimming took off 0 bases at V and 14 bases at J, with 13 bases between the two ends. The germline gives CDR1 SGHAT, CDR2 FQNNGV. This CDR3 contains 13 residues. The chain's CDR3 is CASSLEPGASLFF. The CDR3 DNA sequence: TGTGCCAGCAGCTTAGAACCAGGCGCGAGTCTGTTTTTT.

This sequence joins TRBV5-1 and TRBJ1-1; D remains unclear. The CDR3 is made up of 14 amino acids. The germline gives CDR1 SGHRS, CDR2 YFSETQ. Deletions cut 1 base from V and 0 bases from J, with 7 bases between. CDR3 protein: CASSLSLMNTEAFF. The CDR3 bases are TGCGCCAGCAGCTTGTCCCTTATGAACACTGAAGCTTTCTTT.

The V gene is TRBV24-1, the J gene TRBJ1-5; no clear D gene. Per germline, CDR1 KGHDR and CDR2 SFDVKD. The CDR3 spans 14 residues. Deletions cut 3 bases from V and 1 base from J, with 6 bases between. In DNA, the CDR3 is TGTGCCACCAGTGATCAGAAAAGCAATCAGCCCCAGCATTTT. Protein sequence: CATSDQKSNQPQHF.

V and J are TRBV30 and TRBJ2-3, with TRBD2 matching 9 bases. CDR1 is GTSNPN and CDR2 is SVGIG in the germline V gene (reference sequence). With 3 bases clipped from V and 1 base from J, the junction kept 11 bases outside the gene matches. The CDR3 runs to 17 residues. Written as DNA, the CDR3 is TGTGCCTGGAGCCCGTTGGGTAGCGGGGGTGGCACAGATACGCAGTATTTT. Encoded protein: CAWSPLGSGGGTDTQYF.

This clone came up once. The identical CDR3 is also encoded by other nucleotide sequences in the sample. This chain connects TRBV14 to TRBJ2-7, with a possible D match to TRBD1 (6 bases). Between the trimmed V and J ends, which lost 6 bases and 5 bases, there was a span of 14 bases. There are 13 residues in the CDR3. CDR1 is SGHDN, CDR2 FVKESK, per germline. DNA for the CDR3: TGTGCCAGCAGTCCCAGGGGAAACCACGAGCAGTACTTC. Protein product: CASSPRGNHEQYF.

The J gene is TRBJ2-5, the V gene TRBV9; D is possibly TRBD2 (6 bases). This CDR3 is built from 18 residues. Germline V gene data show CDR1 as SGDLS and CDR2 as YYNGEE. Between the trimmed V and J ends, which lost 0 bases and 1 base, there was a span of 19 bases. The CDR3 here is CASSVATGVAASQETQYF. The CDR3 region has the DNA TGTGCCAGCAGCGTAGCTACGGGGGTAGCGGCTTCCCAAGAGACCCAGTACTTC.

The rearrangement links TRBV19 to TRBJ2-3; D might be TRBD1 (7 bases). The germline CDR1 and CDR2 sequences are LNHDA and SQIVND (reference sequence). Trimming shortened V by 4 bases and J by 6 bases, and 17 bases separated the two germline ends. The CDR3 loop spans 15 amino acids. The CDR3 DNA reads TGTGCCAGTAGTAATCGCCCAGGGGGGCTGGATACGCAGTATTTT. Translating it yields CASSNRPGGLDTQYF.

This sequence joins TRBV9 and TRBJ1-3, with no clear D. Trimming stripped 0 bases from V and 2 bases from J, with 9 bases between. Germline loops: CDR1 SGDLS, CDR2 YYNGEE. The CDR3 has 15 residues. CDR3 DNA sequence: TGTGCCAGCAGCGTAGGCGCCGTCCCTGGAAACACCATATATTTT. Its translation: CASSVGAVPGNTIYF.

The CDR3 loop reads CASSLDAGGLNSPLHF. CDR3 nucleotides: TGCGCCAGCAGCTTGGATGCGGGCGGTCTCAATTCACCCCTCCACTTT. The V call is TRBV5-1, the J call TRBJ1-6; D uncertain. Trimming took off 0 bases at V and 7 bases at J, with 14 bases between the two ends. Looked up from germline, CDR1 is SGHRS and CDR2 is YFSETQ. There are 16 residues in the CDR3.

The count of this clone is one. V and J are TRBV6-5 and TRBJ2-7; 7 bases line up with TRBD1. Losses at the gene ends were 4 bases for V and 4 bases for J; bases not matched to a gene: 13. CDR1 is MNHEY and CDR2 is SVGAGI in the germline V gene. The CDR3 loop spans 16 amino acids. CDR3 sequence (DNA): TGTGCCAGCAGTTTCCTGAGCGGACAGGCGCTTTACGAGCAGTACTTC. As protein: CASSFLSGQALYEQYF.

V is TRBV30 and J is TRBJ1-1; a weak D match, TRBD1 (5 bases). Per the germline V gene, CDR1 is GTSNPN and CDR2 is SVGIG (reference sequence). The CDR3 contains 14 residues. V shed 1 base and J shed 4 bases, with 13 bases lying between them. The CDR3 sequence: CAWSAGLFTTEAFF. CDR3 in DNA: TGTGCCTGGAGTGCGGGACTTTTCACCACTGAAGCTTTCTTT.

The chain is built from TRBV3-1 (or the pseudogene TRBV3-2) and TRBJ2-7; TRBD1 might be the D (8 bases). V lost 1 base and J lost 6, with 19 bases in between. Germline V gene data show CDR1 as LGHDT and CDR2 as YNNKEL (reference sequence). The CDR3 is made up of 16 amino acids. CDR3 region: CASSQAGGRGLREQYF. The CDR3 bases are TGTGCCAGCAGCCAAGCGGGGGGCAGGGGGCTCCGCGAGCAGTACTTC.

The V and J genes are TRBV24-1 and TRBJ1-5, with D possibly being TRBD1 (6 bases). The CDR3 has 12 amino acids. Germline CDR1 is KGHDR and CDR2 is SFDVKD. The V and J ends lost 4 bases and 14 bases respectively, with 14 bases between them. The CDR3 sequence: CATSDTGTNEHF. Written as DNA, the CDR3 is TGTGCCACCAGTGACACCGGGACAAATGAGCATTTT.

This clone showed up just a few times. This chain connects TRBV9 to TRBJ2-2; 9 nucleotides line up with TRBD2. V lost 0 bases, J lost 6 bases, and 12 bases stayed unmatched. This CDR3 contains 18 residues. The germline V gene encodes CDR1 SGDLS and CDR2 YYNGEE. In DNA form, the CDR3 reads TGTGCCAGCAGCGTAGGTTACTCCCGCGGGGGGGTAGCCGGGGAGCTGTTTTTT. Translated, it gives CASSVGYSRGGVAGELFF.

V and J are TRBV12-3 or TRBV12-4 and TRBJ2-7, with a possible D match to TRBD2 (6 bases). Trimming removed 11 bases from V and 4 bases from J, with 15 bases in between. The CDR3 has 12 residues. The CDR3 nucleotides are TGTGCCGTGCGGACCGGGGGTTACGAGCAGTACTTC. It codes for CAVRTGGYEQYF.

This clone appeared once. The chain is built from TRBV29-1 and TRBJ1-2, with 8 bases matching TRBD1. Germline V gene sequence: CDR1 SQVTM, CDR2 ANQGSEA. J gave up 4 bases and V 2 bases, and 9 bases lay outside the gene matches. The CDR3 is 15 amino acids. The CDR3 DNA follows: TGCAGCGTTGAACAAAGGACAGGGTCGGGCTATGGCTACACCTTC. This codes for CSVEQRTGSGYGYTF.

CDR3 DNA: TGTGCCACCAGTGACCCTACTACTGGGGCAGAGACCCAGTACTTC. Translated: CATSDPTTGAETQYF. The chain employs TRBV24-1 and TRBJ2-5, with D tentatively TRBD1 (5 bases). Germline loops: CDR1 KGHDR, CDR2 SFDVKD. Trimming cost V 4 bases and J 4 bases, with 15 bases left between them. The CDR3 has 15 residues.

The J gene is TRBJ1-2, the V gene TRBV5-1; TRBD1 matches at 11 bases. The CDR3 runs 17 residues. Per the germline V gene, CDR1 is SGHRS and CDR2 is YFSETQ. V shed 4 bases and J 4 bases; nucleotides not matched to a gene: 12. As DNA, the CDR3 is TGCGCCAGCAGCCCCGGGGACAGGGGGTTTTATGGCTATGGCTACACCTTC. Protein: CASSPGDRGFYGYGYTF.